The sequence of this T cell receptor beta chain was determined in a study of T cell repertoires in ileal Crohn's disease. Study in general: The M6 sample came from neoterminal ileum during colonoscopy after surgery. The study, taken as a whole, reports: Postoperative endoscopy occurred within one year, median 6.9 months. Compared with non-smokers, active smokers at surgery showed more clonal expansions. High-frequency clones were more common in sorted CD8 than CD4 cells.

This clone was picked up one time. The antigen is not known. The data were produced by immunoSEQ multiplex PCR, yet TCRdb's version contains in-frame clones alone and is incomplete. The table lists roughly 62,000 clones, around 90% of them singletons, with around 2% in the top ten. Indicated time point: neoterminal ileum biopsy at postoperative endoscopy, about 6 months after surgery. Material: ileal tissue. The sequence derives from an adult with Crohn's disease.

The CDR3 nucleotides are TGTGCCAGTGAGCTCGCAGGGATGAACACTGAAGCTTTCTTT. Protein: CASELAGMNTEAFF. This chain links TRBV19 with TRBJ1-1; D is perhaps TRBD1 (5 bases). Trimming shortened V by 8 bases and J by 0 bases, and 13 bases separated the two germline ends. The CDR3 totals 14 residues. Germline V gene lookup returns CDR1 LNHDA and CDR2 SQIVND (reference sequence).